Listed below are T cell receptor beta chains from one sample, sequenced in a study of PD-1 blockade in classical Hodgkin lymphoma. Using immunoSEQ multiplex PCR, the repertoire was profiled, and TCRdb retains in-frame clones only, with some absent. The sample records tens of thousands of clones, roughly 80% being singletons. The material was peripheral blood mononuclear cells (PBMCs), obtained before the fourth cycle of nivolumab. These receptor sequences come from a human donor with classical Hodgkin lymphoma. CDR3s include the opening cysteine and the closing phenylalanine or tryptophan. The D gene is left open where the match is weak. Rows give clone size only sometimes, using once, few, many, or a class for an expanded clone.

TRBV6-5	TRBJ2-7	15	-	few	CASSVGYWSVYEQYF	TGTGCCAGCAGTGTAGGGTATTGGTCGGTCTACGAGCAGTACTTC
TRBV7-9	TRBJ1-2	14	-	-	CASSLLSVDYGYTF	TGTGCCAGCAGCTTACTATCAGTGGACTATGGCTACACCTTC
TRBV14	TRBJ2-7	14	-	-	CASSQENRAYEQYF	TGTGCCAGCAGCCAAGAGAACAGGGCCTACGAGCAGTACTTC
TRBV29-1	TRBJ2-1	17	TRBD2	-	CSVRRSIWEGRDNEQFF	TGCAGCGTCCGACGATCGATCTGGGAGGGCCGCGACAATGAGCAGTTCTTC
TRBV5-1	TRBJ2-4	16	-	-	CASSLETLRDIRIQYF	TGCGCCAGCAGCTTGGAGACTTTAAGGGATATAAGGATTCAGTACTTC
TRBV4-3	TRBJ1-6	15	-	-	CASSLGTPSNSPLHF	TGCGCCAGCAGCCTGGGGACTCCGTCTAATTCACCCCTCCACTTT
TRBV5-1	TRBJ1-5	14	-	-	CASSLGSQGQPQHF	TGCGCCAGCAGCTTGGGATCCCAGGGTCAGCCCCAGCATTTT
TRBV6-5	TRBJ2-7	14	-	-	CASSYPGPPYEQYF	TGTGCCAGCAGTTACCCGGGACCCCCTTACGAGCAGTACTTC
TRBV4-2	TRBJ2-5	13	-	few	CASADRLPETQYF	TGTGCCAGTGCAGACCGGCTACCAGAGACCCAGTACTTC
TRBV4-1	TRBJ2-3	15	-	-	CASSHFNRVTDTQYF	TGCGCCAGCAGCCATTTCAACCGGGTCACAGATACGCAGTATTTT
TRBV2	TRBJ1-2	13	-	-	CASAIRRIYGYTF	TGTGCCAGCGCTATACGCAGGATCTATGGCTACACCTTC
TRBV11-2	TRBJ2-1	13	-	-	CASSFRQFHEQFF	TGTGCCAGCAGCTTCAGACAGTTCCATGAGCAGTTCTTC
TRBV9	TRBJ1-5	15	TRBD1	-	CASSEGQGEGQPQHF	TGTGCCAGCAGCGAGGGACAGGGAGAAGGTCAGCCCCAGCATTTT
TRBV7-2	TRBJ2-1	16	TRBD1	-	CASSLTRQGARNEQFF	TGTGCCAGCAGCTTAACCCGACAGGGGGCGAGAAATGAGCAGTTCTTC
TRBV6-5	TRBJ1-5	15	-	-	CASSYTRQDNQPQHF	TGTGCCAGCAGTTACACCCGACAGGACAATCAGCCCCAGCATTTT
TRBV28	TRBJ1-3	16	-	-	CASSPGPRLGGNTIYF	TGTGCCAGCAGTCCCGGTCCCAGGCTGGGGGGAAACACCATATATTTT
TRBV7-8	TRBJ2-5	13	-	-	CASSSGVEGTQYF	TGTGCCAGCAGCTCAGGGGTAGAAGGGACCCAGTACTTC
TRBV6-1	TRBJ2-5	15	-	-	CASSGLGTLGETQYF	TGTGCCAGCAGTGGATTAGGGACACTAGGAGAGACCCAGTACTTC
TRBV5-1	TRBJ1-4	14	-	-	CASSFDRTNEKLFF	TGCGCCAGCAGCTTTGACAGGACGAATGAAAAACTGTTTTTT
TRBV7-9	TRBJ2-1	15	-	-	CASSSRDTDRHEQFF	TGTGCCAGCAGCTCACGGGACACAGATAGGCATGAGCAGTTCTTC
TRBV18	TRBJ1-2	15	-	-	CASSPGRETNYGYTF	TGTGCCAGCTCACCAGGACGGGAAACTAACTATGGCTACACCTTC
TRBV7-8	TRBJ2-7	12	-	-	CASTRDLYEQYF	TGTGCCAGCACCCGGGACCTGTACGAGCAGTACTTC
TRBV28	TRBJ1-2	14	-	-	CASSLWEGAYGYTF	TGTGCCAGCAGTTTATGGGAGGGAGCCTATGGCTACACCTTC
TRBV27	TRBJ1-5	14	TRBD1	-	CASRPGGGNQPQHF	TGTGCCAGCAGACCAGGGGGCGGCAATCAGCCCCAGCATTTT
TRBV11-3	TRBJ2-5	16	-	-	CASSSRSRTVGETQYF	TGTGCCAGCAGCTCACGATCCAGGACGGTCGGAGAGACCCAGTACTTC
TRBV6-5	TRBJ1-1	15	TRBD1	-	CASSYGQGWDTEAFF	TGTGCCAGCAGTTACGGACAGGGATGGGACACTGAAGCTTTCTTT
TRBV5-6	TRBJ1-4	19	TRBD1	-	CASSLIGFGTGGAKERLFF	TGTGCCAGCAGCTTAATCGGATTCGGGACAGGGGGCGCAAAAGAAAGGCTGTTTTTT
TRBV2	TRBJ2-1	12	-	-	CASSIIYNEQFF	TGTGCCAGCAGTATCATATACAATGAGCAGTTCTTC
TRBV7-2	TRBJ2-3	15	TRBD1	-	CASSYRDRGPDTQYF	TGTGCCAGCAGCTACCGGGACAGGGGACCAGATACGCAGTATTTT
TRBV4-1	TRBJ2-7	15	-	once	CASSQDTSLRYEQYF	TGCGCCAGCAGCCAAGATACCAGCCTTAGGTACGAGCAGTACTTC
TRBV29-1	TRBJ2-5	12	-	-	CSVDRGEETQYF	TGCAGCGTTGACAGGGGGGAAGAGACCCAGTACTTC